This T cell receptor (beta chain) came from a study of blood T cell repertoires in COVID-19. Across the study: There were acute and convalescent COVID-19 samples, and they came from the United States, Italy and Spain. The cDNA or gDNA used as material had been derived from T cells, B-cell-depleted T cells, or PBMCs.

Germline CDR1 and CDR2: SGDLS and YYNGEE. The CDR3 contains 15 residues. V lost 0 bases and J lost 1, with 10 bases in between. In the original workflow: Estimation of nucleated cell counts relied on the amplification of reference gene primers. Clones were sequenced by immunoSEQ multiplex PCR, and TCRdb holds only the in-frame ones, with some missing. V and J calls and clone size come straight from that table; D and trimming were deduced from the DNA. The sample carries 220,000 or so clones, approximately 84% recorded once. The material sequenced was peripheral blood. This TCR came from a woman aged 55-75 years with acute or convalescent COVID-19. The J gene is TRBJ2-5, the V gene TRBV9; TRBD1 might be the D (6 bases). The CDR3 DNA is TGTGCCAGCAGCGTAGATGGACAGTTCCAAGAGACCCAGTACTTC. Its protein is CASSVDGQFQETQYF.